The next 15 T cell receptor beta chains were all read from a single sample in a study of blood T cell repertoires in COVID-19. TCRdb's table, derived via immunoSEQ multiplex PCR, lists solely in-frame clones and lacks some. Of some 250,000 clones listed, more than 80% were seen once; the top ten hold 2.2%. Sequencing was performed on peripheral blood. The receptors originated from a man between 25 and 39 years old who had recovered from COVID-19.

This chain links TRBV18 with TRBJ2-7; TRBD1 matches 8 bases. V trimming: 0 bases; J trimming: 3 bases; junction bases outside the gene matches: 4. This CDR3 is built from 15 residues. Germline-derived CDR1 and CDR2 are KGHSH and LQKENI. As DNA, the CDR3 is TGTGCCAGCTCACCACCGGACAGGGCCAACTACGAGCAGTACTTC. Residues: CASSPPDRANYEQYF.

A single count supports this clone. The genes are TRBV19 and TRBJ2-2, with a tentative D call TRBD2 (5 bases). Germline V CDR1 and CDR2: LNHDA, SQIVND (reference sequence). V lost 4 bases and J 8 bases, leaving 11 bases between the germline ends. The CDR3 is made up of 13 amino acids. The CDR3 reads CASSKLSGGELFF. The CDR3 nucleotides read TGTGCCAGTAGTAAGCTCAGCGGAGGGGAGCTGTTTTTT.

The V gene is TRBV19, the J gene TRBJ1-5, with D possibly TRBD1 on 5 matching bases. V was trimmed by 8 bases and J by 9 bases, leaving 23 bases between them. Germline V gene data show CDR1 as LNHDA and CDR2 as SQIVND (reference sequence). The CDR3 length is 15 residues. CDR3 nucleotides: TGTGCCAGTTCCCCCCCCGTAAACAGGCAACCGCCCCAGCATTTT. It codes for CASSPPVNRQPPQHF.

This clone was picked up one time. This chain links TRBV7-6 with TRBJ2-7; a weak D match, TRBD1 (6 bases). CDR1 is SGHVS and CDR2 is FNYEAQ in the germline V gene. The V end was cut by 5 bases, the J end by 0 bases, with 20 bases between. The CDR3 extends over 17 amino acids. The chain's CDR3 is CASSAPLNRVTSYEQYF. CDR3 sequence (DNA): TGTGCCAGCAGCGCCCCCTTAAACAGGGTTACCTCCTACGAGCAGTACTTC. The whole variable domain, remainder taken from reference TRBV7-6 and TRBJ2-7, is GAGVSQSPRYKVTKRGQDVALRCDPISGHVSLYWYRQALGQGPEFLTYFNYEAQQDKSGLPNDRFSAERPEGSISTLTIQRTEQRDSAMYRCASSAPLNRVTSYEQYFGPGTRLTVT.

The genes are TRBV29-1 and TRBJ2-1; a possible D gene is TRBD1 (5 bases). V was clipped by 4 bases and J by 6 bases, with 10 bases between them. Germline assignment: CDR1 SQVTM and CDR2 ANQGSEA. CDR3 length equals 12 residues. In DNA form, the CDR3 reads TGCAGCGTTGGACGTGGGGCCAATGAGCAGTTCTTC. Protein: CSVGRGANEQFF.

V is TRBV27 and J is TRBJ2-3; TRBD2 aligns across 9 bases. CDR1 MNHEY and CDR2 SMNVEV come from the germline V gene (reference sequence). V lost 6 bases, J lost 6 bases, and 13 bases stayed unmatched. The CDR3 contains 16 residues. In DNA, the CDR3 is TGTGCCAGCAGAAGACCGGGGACTAGCATCGGGGATACGCAGTATTTT. Its translation is CASRRPGTSIGDTQYF.

The chain is built from TRBV6-5 and TRBJ1-5; D gene unclear. V lost 6 bases, J lost 3 bases, and 9 bases lay in between. This CDR3 has 13 amino acids. CDR1 and CDR2 (germline): MNHEY, SVGAGI. This chain's CDR3 is CASRSQHNQPQHF. CDR3 bases: TGTGCCAGCAGATCACAGCACAATCAGCCCCAGCATTTT.

In its sample, this clone was seen a few times. This chain joins TRBV29-1 and TRBJ1-1, with 7 bases that match TRBD1. CDR3 size: 14 residues. Germline CDR1 SQVTM, CDR2 ANQGSEA. After removal of 4 bases from V and 4 bases from J, the junction contained 9 bases not matched to a gene. In nucleotides, the CDR3 is TGCAGCGTTGGGGCGGACAGGTCTTCCACTGAAGCTTTCTTT. Translating it yields CSVGADRSSTEAFF.

CDR3 sequence (DNA): TGTGCCAGCAGTTATAACGGGCGGGGGGATCGCGATGAGCAGTTCTTC. Protein sequence: CASSYNGRGDRDEQFF. This chain connects TRBV6-5 to TRBJ2-1, with TRBD2 matching over 8 bases. Germline V lookup: CDR1 MNHEY, CDR2 SVGAGI. The CDR3 is 16 residues long. The J segment lost 8 bases and the V segment lost 3 bases, leaving 12 bases of the junction unmatched.

CDR3: CASSLETGVANYGYTF. In DNA form, the CDR3 reads TGTGCCAGCAGCTTAGAAACAGGGGTAGCTAACTATGGCTACACCTTC. This chain joins TRBV7-6 and TRBJ1-2; 7 nucleotides line up with TRBD1. The ends lost 1 base at V and 0 bases at J; junction bases unmatched: 5. This CDR3 comprises 16 residues. Per germline, CDR1 SGHVS and CDR2 FNYEAQ.

The V and J genes are TRBV5-4 and TRBJ2-3; 12 bases match TRBD2. Trimming at V came to 0 bases and at J to 5 bases, leaving 4 bases not matched to a gene. In germline, CDR1 is SGHNT, CDR2 YYREEE (reference sequence). The CDR3 loop spans 16 amino acids. This CDR3 reads CASSLGTSGVVDTQYF. Here the CDR3 DNA reads TGTGCCAGCAGCTTGGGGACTAGCGGGGTTGTAGATACGCAGTATTTT. The full variable domain, completed using reference TRBV5-4 and TRBJ2-3, is ETGVTQSPTHLIKTRGQQVTLRCSSQSGHNTVSWYQQALGQGPQFIFQYYREEENGRGNFPPRFSGLQFPNYSSELNVNALELDDSALYLCASSLGTSGVVDTQYFGPGTRLTVL.

This chain connects TRBV10-1 to TRBJ2-1; perhaps TRBD1 as D (5 bases). V shed 3 bases and J shed 9 bases, with 18 bases lying between them. Germline CDR1 and CDR2: WNHNN and SYGVQD (reference sequence). The CDR3 spans 15 residues. The CDR3 sequence: CASSDRQGPPGEQFF. In DNA form, the CDR3 reads TGCGCCAGCAGTGATAGGCAGGGCCCTCCGGGTGAGCAGTTCTTC.

The V gene is TRBV4-2, the J gene TRBJ2-5; 7 nucleotides line up with TRBD2. V lost 4 bases to trimming and J lost 1 base; unmatched junction nucleotides: 3. CDR1 and CDR2 from the germline V gene are LGHNA and YNFKEQ. The CDR3 consists of 14 residues. The CDR3 sequence: CASSPGGGQETQYF. CDR3 DNA: TGTGCCAGCAGCCCTGGGGGGGGCCAAGAGACCCAGTACTTC.

The V and J genes are TRBV12-3 or TRBV12-4 and TRBJ1-1; D remains unclear. There are 12 residues in the CDR3. V was trimmed by 1 base and J by 8 bases, leaving 8 bases between them. Here the CDR3 DNA reads TGTGCCAGCAGTTTAGGCCGAGGAGAAGCTTTCTTT. The encoded protein is CASSLGRGEAFF.

The J gene is TRBJ1-4, the V gene TRBV2, with a weak D call TRBD1 (5 bases). From germline, CDR1 is SNHLY and CDR2 FYNNEI. CDR3 size: 13 residues. The V gene lost 5 bases and the J gene lost 8 bases, with 12 bases spanning the gap. DNA of the CDR3: TGTGCCAGCAGTCCTTTAAGGGGAGAAAAACTGTTTTTT. Amino acids: CASSPLRGEKLFF.